These T cell receptor beta chains were read from a single sample in a study of CD8 T cells in ankylosing spondylitis. One entry per CDR3 protein, called by TCRdb with MiXCR from the 5' RACE reads. The sample yields hundreds of thousands of distinct CDR3 sequences, around a quarter seen once. Input material: blood, either unsorted or a sorted T cell fraction (not recorded which). These TCRs come from a male donor with ankylosing spondylitis or in good health (not recorded which). The CDR3 runs from the conserved cysteine through the conserved F or W. A D gene is named only where the DNA matches it firmly. For some rows the clone size is stated as once, few or many, or as a class when expanded; others skip it.

clone size: -
J gene: TRBJ2-3
D gene: -
V gene: TRBV20-1
CDR3 protein: CSAMGRTDTQYF
CDR3 DNA: TGCAGTGCTATGGGGCGCACAGATACGCAGTATTTT

clone size: -
J gene: TRBJ2-2
D gene: TRBD2
V gene: TRBV5-4
CDR3 protein: CASSLAGANTRELFF
CDR3 DNA: TGTGCCAGCAGCCTAGCGGGAGCGAACACCAGGGAGCTGTTTTTT

clone size: -
J gene: TRBJ2-5
D gene: -
V gene: TRBV15
CDR3 protein: CATSRRDPRETQYF
CDR3 DNA: TGTGCCACCAGCAGACGTGACCCGAGGGAGACCCAGTACTTC

clone size: many
J gene: TRBJ2-7
D gene: TRBD2
V gene: TRBV20-1
CDR3 protein: CSARDPASGDSYEQYF
CDR3 DNA: TGCAGTGCTAGAGACCCCGCTAGCGGGGACTCCTACGAGCAGTACTTC

clone size: -
J gene: TRBJ2-5
D gene: TRBD1
V gene: TRBV29-1
CDR3 protein: CSVNRGRQETQYF
CDR3 DNA: TGCAGCGTGAACAGGGGTAGGCAAGAGACCCAGTACTTC

clone size: few
J gene: TRBJ2-7
D gene: TRBD1
V gene: TRBV6-5
CDR3 protein: CASSYRDRGSYEQYF
CDR3 DNA: TGTGCCAGCAGTTACCGGGACAGGGGCTCCTACGAGCAGTACTTC

clone size: many
J gene: TRBJ1-4
D gene: -
V gene: TRBV4-1
CDR3 protein: CASSQWQSEKLFF
CDR3 DNA: TGCGCCAGCAGCCAATGGCAGAGTGAAAAACTGTTTTTT

clone size: many
J gene: TRBJ2-1
D gene: TRBD2
V gene: TRBV7-2
CDR3 protein: CASSQRSTSDFYNEQFF
CDR3 DNA: TGTGCCAGCAGTCAGCGGTCGACTAGCGACTTCTACAATGAGCAGTTCTTC

clone size: -
J gene: TRBJ2-1
D gene: TRBD2
V gene: TRBV20-1
CDR3 protein: CSARTGTTYNEQFF
CDR3 DNA: TGCAGTGCTAGGACCGGGACTACTTACAATGAGCAGTTCTTC

clone size: many
J gene: TRBJ2-1
D gene: -
V gene: TRBV12-3/TRBV12-4
CDR3 protein: CASSLGTTYNEQFF
CDR3 DNA: TGTGCCAGCAGTTTAGGGACAACCTACAATGAGCAGTTCTTC

clone size: many
J gene: TRBJ2-6
D gene: TRBD1
V gene: TRBV11-2
CDR3 protein: CASSPRTGAGANVLTF
CDR3 DNA: TGTGCCAGCAGCCCCAGGACAGGAGCTGGGGCCAACGTCCTGACTTTC

clone size: -
J gene: TRBJ2-3
D gene: TRBD1
V gene: TRBV20-1
CDR3 protein: CSARAAGTGGSTDTQYF
CDR3 DNA: TGCAGTGCTAGAGCCGCCGGGACAGGGGGGAGCACAGATACGCAGTATTTT

clone size: few
J gene: TRBJ2-7
D gene: TRBD2
V gene: TRBV20-1
CDR3 protein: CSAKRDSYEQYF
CDR3 DNA: TGCAGTGCCAAGCGGGACTCCTACGAGCAGTACTTC

clone size: many
J gene: TRBJ2-7
D gene: -
V gene: TRBV28
CDR3 protein: CASSSLRVQYF
CDR3 DNA: TGTGCCAGCAGTTCGCTCAGGGTGCAGTACTTC

clone size: many
J gene: TRBJ2-2
D gene: -
V gene: TRBV5-1
CDR3 protein: CASSLELGMNTGELFF
CDR3 DNA: TGCGCCAGCAGCTTGGAGCTGGGCATGAACACCGGGGAGCTGTTTTTT

clone size: many
J gene: TRBJ2-1
D gene: -
V gene: TRBV20-1
CDR3 protein: CSASYLEEQFF
CDR3 DNA: TGCAGTGCTAGTTATCTTGAGGAGCAGTTCTTC

clone size: many
J gene: TRBJ1-2
D gene: TRBD1
V gene: TRBV10-3
CDR3 protein: CAIKGQGHGYTF
CDR3 DNA: TGTGCCATCAAGGGACAGGGACATGGCTACACCTTC

clone size: few
J gene: TRBJ2-3
D gene: -
V gene: TRBV7-3
CDR3 protein: CASSFLSDPTDTQYF
CDR3 DNA: TGTGCCAGCAGCTTCCTATCGGATCCCACAGATACGCAGTATTTT

clone size: few
J gene: TRBJ2-6
D gene: TRBD2
V gene: TRBV29-1
CDR3 protein: CSVEGGGSGANVLTF
CDR3 DNA: TGCAGCGTTGAGGGGGGGGGCTCTGGGGCCAACGTCCTGACTTTC

clone size: many
J gene: TRBJ2-7
D gene: -
V gene: TRBV4-1
CDR3 protein: CASSHGQGSEQYF
CDR3 DNA: TGCGCCAGCAGCCATGGCCAGGGGTCCGAGCAGTACTTC

clone size: -
J gene: TRBJ2-6
D gene: -
V gene: TRBV10-3
CDR3 protein: CAISAGMGSGANVLTF
CDR3 DNA: TGTGCCATCAGTGCAGGGATGGGTTCTGGGGCCAACGTCCTGACTTTC

clone size: few
J gene: TRBJ2-1
D gene: -
V gene: TRBV4-3
CDR3 protein: CASSQEVSRAGEQFF
CDR3 DNA: TGCGCCAGCAGCCAAGAGGTGTCTAGGGCAGGTGAGCAGTTCTTC

clone size: many
J gene: TRBJ2-2
D gene: -
V gene: TRBV9
CDR3 protein: CASSGRIGGVTGELFF
CDR3 DNA: TGTGCCAGCAGCGGCCGTATAGGAGGGGTCACCGGGGAGCTGTTTTTT

clone size: few
J gene: TRBJ2-7
D gene: TRBD2
V gene: TRBV20-1
CDR3 protein: CSARESGRVYEQYF
CDR3 DNA: TGCAGTGCTAGAGAGAGCGGGAGGGTCTACGAGCAGTACTTC

clone size: few
J gene: TRBJ1-5
D gene: -
V gene: TRBV20-1
CDR3 protein: CSARDRGQGLGQPQHF
CDR3 DNA: TGCAGTGCTAGAGATAGAGGTCAGGGGTTAGGTCAGCCCCAGCATTTT

clone size: many
J gene: TRBJ2-7
D gene: TRBD2
V gene: TRBV29-1
CDR3 protein: CSVEDQREGTYEQYF
CDR3 DNA: TGCAGCGTTGAAGATCAGCGGGAGGGTACCTACGAGCAGTACTTC

clone size: -
J gene: TRBJ2-3
D gene: -
V gene: TRBV20-1
CDR3 protein: CSARDGAAGTDTQYF
CDR3 DNA: TGCAGTGCTAGAGATGGCGCCGCAGGAACAGATACGCAGTATTTT

clone size: -
J gene: TRBJ2-1
D gene: TRBD2
V gene: TRBV20-1
CDR3 protein: CSAREGLAGGRNEQFF
CDR3 DNA: TGCAGTGCTAGAGAGGGACTAGCGGGAGGGAGAAATGAGCAGTTCTTC

clone size: many
J gene: TRBJ2-1
D gene: -
V gene: TRBV15
CDR3 protein: CATSSTYEQFF
CDR3 DNA: TGTGCCACCAGTAGCACCTATGAGCAGTTCTTC

clone size: -
J gene: TRBJ1-4
D gene: -
V gene: TRBV29-1
CDR3 protein: CSVISSTNEKLFF
CDR3 DNA: TGCAGCGTTATCTCCTCTACTAATGAAAAACTGTTTTTT

clone size: many
J gene: TRBJ1-5
D gene: TRBD1
V gene: TRBV20-1
CDR3 protein: CSAPLGTGGNQPQHF
CDR3 DNA: TGCAGTGCTCCCCTGGGGACAGGGGGCAATCAGCCCCAGCATTTT

clone size: many
J gene: TRBJ1-5
D gene: -
V gene: TRBV27
CDR3 protein: CASGFSGTQNQPQHF
CDR3 DNA: TGTGCCAGCGGATTCTCCGGGACACAAAATCAGCCCCAGCATTTT

clone size: many
J gene: TRBJ2-1
D gene: -
V gene: TRBV5-1
CDR3 protein: CASSLEVAENNEQFF
CDR3 DNA: TGCGCCAGCAGCTTGGAGGTAGCGGAGAACAATGAGCAGTTCTTC

clone size: few
J gene: TRBJ2-7
D gene: TRBD2
V gene: TRBV5-4
CDR3 protein: CASSTQAGAGYEQYF
CDR3 DNA: TGTGCCAGCAGCACCCAAGCGGGAGCGGGTTACGAGCAGTACTTC

clone size: -
J gene: TRBJ2-5
D gene: TRBD1
V gene: TRBV10-3
CDR3 protein: CAIKQGSEETQYF
CDR3 DNA: TGTGCCATCAAACAGGGGAGCGAAGAGACCCAGTACTTC

clone size: many
J gene: TRBJ2-5
D gene: -
V gene: TRBV12-3/TRBV12-4
CDR3 protein: CASSPQTRETQYF
CDR3 DNA: TGTGCCAGCAGTCCGCAGACCCGAGAGACCCAGTACTTC

clone size: -
J gene: TRBJ1-5
D gene: -
V gene: TRBV6-1
CDR3 protein: CASSEQVNQPQHF
CDR3 DNA: TGTGCCAGCAGTGAACAGGTCAATCAGCCCCAGCATTTT

clone size: -
J gene: TRBJ1-3
D gene: TRBD1
V gene: TRBV4-2
CDR3 protein: CASSQDPAGGSIGNTIYF
CDR3 DNA: TGTGCCAGCAGCCAAGATCCGGCAGGGGGTAGTATTGGAAACACCATATATTTT

clone size: many
J gene: TRBJ2-3
D gene: -
V gene: TRBV29-1
CDR3 protein: CSVETVTDTQYF
CDR3 DNA: TGCAGCGTTGAGACAGTCACAGATACGCAGTATTTT

clone size: many
J gene: TRBJ2-5
D gene: TRBD2
V gene: TRBV20-1
CDR3 protein: CSAYGTNQETQYF
CDR3 DNA: TGCAGTGCTTACGGGACTAACCAAGAGACCCAGTACTTC

clone size: many
J gene: TRBJ1-2
D gene: -
V gene: TRBV11-2
CDR3 protein: CASSPRGSYYGYTF
CDR3 DNA: TGTGCCAGCAGCCCCCGGGGGAGTTACTATGGCTACACCTTC

clone size: -
J gene: TRBJ2-1
D gene: TRBD2
V gene: TRBV20-1
CDR3 protein: CSAHKLAGGNEQFF
CDR3 DNA: TGCAGTGCTCACAAACTAGCGGGAGGCAATGAGCAGTTCTTC

clone size: -
J gene: TRBJ2-5
D gene: -
V gene: TRBV6-5
CDR3 protein: CASSYSNGKETQYF
CDR3 DNA: TGTGCCAGCAGTTACTCGAACGGGAAAGAGACCCAGTACTTC

clone size: few
J gene: TRBJ2-1
D gene: TRBD2
V gene: TRBV10-3
CDR3 protein: CAIGPGGNEQFF
CDR3 DNA: TGTGCCATAGGCCCGGGAGGTAATGAGCAGTTCTTC

clone size: -
J gene: TRBJ2-5
D gene: -
V gene: TRBV20-1
CDR3 protein: CSARAGTYEETQYF
CDR3 DNA: TGCAGTGCTAGGGCCGGGACTTATGAAGAGACCCAGTACTTC

clone size: medium-sized
J gene: TRBJ1-1
D gene: -
V gene: TRBV7-9
CDR3 protein: CASSQEGVGTEAFF
CDR3 DNA: TGTGCCAGCAGCCAGGAAGGGGTCGGTACTGAAGCTTTCTTT

clone size: many
J gene: TRBJ2-1
D gene: TRBD2
V gene: TRBV29-1
CDR3 protein: CSFYEGLAEQFF
CDR3 DNA: TGCAGCTTCTACGAAGGACTAGCGGAGCAGTTCTTC

clone size: -
J gene: TRBJ2-5
D gene: -
V gene: TRBV18
CDR3 protein: CASSPVGGQETQYF
CDR3 DNA: TGTGCCAGCTCACCAGTCGGAGGCCAAGAGACCCAGTACTTC

clone size: few
J gene: TRBJ2-3
D gene: -
V gene: TRBV18
CDR3 protein: CASSPGQSSASTDTQYF
CDR3 DNA: TGTGCCAGCTCGCCCGGACAGTCCTCAGCTAGCACAGATACGCAGTATTTT

clone size: many
J gene: TRBJ2-3
D gene: -
V gene: TRBV29-1
CDR3 protein: CSVVQGTDTQYF
CDR3 DNA: TGCAGCGTCGTACAAGGCACAGATACGCAGTATTTT

clone size: many
J gene: TRBJ2-1
D gene: TRBD2
V gene: TRBV20-1
CDR3 protein: CSAREAGGPGEQFF
CDR3 DNA: TGCAGTGCTAGAGAAGCGGGAGGGCCTGGTGAGCAGTTCTTC

clone size: many
J gene: TRBJ2-3
D gene: TRBD2
V gene: TRBV7-3
CDR3 protein: CASSRRASGSTDTQYF
CDR3 DNA: TGTGCCAGCAGCCGACGGGCTAGCGGGAGCACAGATACGCAGTATTTT

clone size: -
J gene: TRBJ2-1
D gene: TRBD2
V gene: TRBV11-2
CDR3 protein: CASSLWTSTLGNEQFF
CDR3 DNA: TGTGCCAGCAGCTTATGGACTAGCACGCTGGGAAATGAGCAGTTCTTC